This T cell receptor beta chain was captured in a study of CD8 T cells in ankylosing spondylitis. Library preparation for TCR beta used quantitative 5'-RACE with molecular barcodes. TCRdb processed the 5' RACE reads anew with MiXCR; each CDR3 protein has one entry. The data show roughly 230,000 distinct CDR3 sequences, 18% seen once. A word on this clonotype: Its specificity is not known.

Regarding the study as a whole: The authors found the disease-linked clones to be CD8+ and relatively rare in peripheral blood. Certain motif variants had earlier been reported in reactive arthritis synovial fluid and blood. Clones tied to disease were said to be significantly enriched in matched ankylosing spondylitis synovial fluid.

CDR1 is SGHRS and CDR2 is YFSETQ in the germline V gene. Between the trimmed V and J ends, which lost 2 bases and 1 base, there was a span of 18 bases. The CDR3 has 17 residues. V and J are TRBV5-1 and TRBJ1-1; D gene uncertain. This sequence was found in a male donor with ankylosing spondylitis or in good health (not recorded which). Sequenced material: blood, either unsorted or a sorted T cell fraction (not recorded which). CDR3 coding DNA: TGCGCCAGCAGCTTTCCCGACGGCCAGTACGAGAACACTGAAGCTTTCTTT. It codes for CASSFPDGQYENTEAFF.